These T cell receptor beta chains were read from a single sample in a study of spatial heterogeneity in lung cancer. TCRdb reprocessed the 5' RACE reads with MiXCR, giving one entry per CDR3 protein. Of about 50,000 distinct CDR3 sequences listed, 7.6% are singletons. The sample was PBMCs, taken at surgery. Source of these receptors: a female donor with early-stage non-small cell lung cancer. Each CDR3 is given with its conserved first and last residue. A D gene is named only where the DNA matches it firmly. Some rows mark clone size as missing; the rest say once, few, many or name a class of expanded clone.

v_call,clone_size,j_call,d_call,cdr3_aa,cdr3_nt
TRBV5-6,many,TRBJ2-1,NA,CASSWWAGDEQFF,TGTGCCAGCAGCTGGTGGGCAGGGGACGAGCAGTTCTTC
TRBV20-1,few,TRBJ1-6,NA,CSAREGLNSPLHF,TGCAGTGCTAGGGAGGGACTTAATTCACCCCTCCACTTT
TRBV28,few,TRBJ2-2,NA,CASSFTNTGELFF,TGTGCCAGCAGTTTTACCAACACCGGGGAGCTGTTTTTT
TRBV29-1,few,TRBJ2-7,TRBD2,CSVSGGPAYEQYF,TGCAGCGTTAGCGGGGGGCCGGCCTACGAGCAGTACTTC
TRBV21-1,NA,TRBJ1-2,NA,CASSKAGSGPNGYTF,TGTGCCAGCAGCAAAGCGGGGTCTGGACCCAATGGCTACACCTTC
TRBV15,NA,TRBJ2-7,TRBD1,CATSRNQGAGYEQYF,TGTGCCACCAGCAGAAACCAGGGGGCTGGCTACGAGCAGTACTTC
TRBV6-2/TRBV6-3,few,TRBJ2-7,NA,CASSYSVNEQYF,TGTGCCAGCAGTTACTCGGTGAACGAGCAGTACTTC
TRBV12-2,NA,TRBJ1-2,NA,CASRLAAGTGGASNYGYTF,TGTGCAAGTCGCTTAGCCGCCGGGACAGGGGGCGCGAGCAACTATGGCTACACCTTC
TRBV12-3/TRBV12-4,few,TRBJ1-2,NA,CASSFGGARNYGYTF,TGTGCCAGCAGTTTCGGGGGGGCGCGGAACTATGGCTACACCTTC
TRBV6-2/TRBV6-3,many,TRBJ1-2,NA,CASSNNYGYTF,TGTGCCAGCAGTAATAACTATGGCTACACCTTC
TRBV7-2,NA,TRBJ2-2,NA,CASSLGGGGTATGELFF,TGTGCCAGCAGCTTAGGGGGGGGCGGGACGGCCACCGGGGAGCTGTTTTTT
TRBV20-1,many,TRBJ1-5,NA,CSAREAVGGPEPQHF,TGCAGTGCTAGAGAAGCGGTCGGAGGCCCGGAGCCCCAGCATTTT
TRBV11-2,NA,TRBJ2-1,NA,CASSLRLATNNEQFF,TGTGCCAGCAGCTTACGACTCGCTACGAACAATGAGCAGTTCTTC
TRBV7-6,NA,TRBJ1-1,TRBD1,CVSSSPGQGNPEAFF,TGTGTCAGCAGTTCGCCGGGACAGGGGAACCCTGAAGCTTTCTTT
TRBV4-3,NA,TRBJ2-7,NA,CASSQVLGISYEQYF,TGCGCCAGCAGCCAAGTACTAGGGATCTCCTACGAGCAGTACTTC
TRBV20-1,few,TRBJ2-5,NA,CSARQIGTETQYF,TGCAGTGCTAGACAGATCGGGACAGAGACCCAGTACTTC
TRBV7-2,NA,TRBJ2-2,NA,CASSLNAGSGELFF,TGTGCCAGCAGCCTCAACGCCGGGTCCGGGGAGCTGTTTTTT
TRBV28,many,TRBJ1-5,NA,CASSFWGSNQPQHF,TGTGCCAGCAGTTTTTGGGGTAGCAATCAGCCCCAGCATTTT
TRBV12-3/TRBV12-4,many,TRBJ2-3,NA,CASSFLGGALYTQYF,TGTGCCAGCAGTTTCTTAGGCGGGGCCCTCTATACGCAGTATTTT
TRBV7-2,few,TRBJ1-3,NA,CASRVPGNTIYF,TGTGCCAGCAGGGTGCCTGGAAACACCATATATTTT
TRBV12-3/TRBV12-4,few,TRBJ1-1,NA,CASSPIQGTDTEAFF,TGTGCCAGCAGTCCTATACAGGGCACGGACACTGAAGCTTTCTTT
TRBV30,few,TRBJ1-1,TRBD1,CAWSPTGVGEAFF,TGTGCCTGGAGTCCAACAGGGGTAGGTGAAGCTTTCTTT
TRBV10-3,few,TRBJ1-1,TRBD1,CAISARTGVEEAFF,TGTGCCATCAGTGCCAGGACAGGGGTTGAGGAAGCTTTCTTT
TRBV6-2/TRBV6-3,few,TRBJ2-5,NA,CASSLSSGAGVQETQYF,TGTGCCAGCAGTCTATCGTCGGGGGCAGGTGTCCAAGAGACCCAGTACTTC
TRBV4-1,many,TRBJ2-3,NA,CASSAMAETSTDTQYF,TGCGCCAGCAGCGCAATGGCTGAAACTAGCACAGATACGCAGTATTTT
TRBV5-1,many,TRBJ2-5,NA,CASSRQGRETQYF,TGCGCCAGCAGCCGGCAGGGGCGGGAGACCCAGTACTTC